Presented here are 23 T cell receptor beta chains from one specimen sequenced in a study of early T cells in non-severe SARS-CoV-2 infection. TCRdb analysed the 5' RACE reads with MiXCR anew, one entry per CDR3 protein. Of roughly 60,000 distinct CDR3 sequences listed, around 12% were seen once; the top ten hold around 5%. Sequenced sample: whole blood. The receptors come from an adult who was a healthcare worker with PCR-confirmed SARS-CoV-2 infection or an uninfected control (not recorded which).

This clonotype has just a few counts. J is TRBJ2-5 and V is TRBV5-1; unclear D gene. Germline CDR1 reads SGHRS; CDR2 reads YFSETQ. Trimming removed 0 bases from V and 1 base from J, with 7 bases in between. The CDR3 is 14 amino acids. DNA for the CDR3: TGCGCCAGCAGCTTGGCGGCTGGCCAAGAGACCCAGTACTTC. It yields the protein CASSLAAGQETQYF.

The chain employs TRBV30 and TRBJ1-4; D perhaps matches TRBD1 (5 bases). V gave up 3 bases and J gave up 4 bases, with 15 bases separating them. The CDR3 extends over 15 amino acids. Germline CDR1 is GTSNPN and CDR2 is SVGIG (reference sequence). The CDR3 region has the DNA TGTGCCTGGAGAACCGGGACCCCCTTTAATGAAAAACTGTTTTTT. Translation gives CAWRTGTPFNEKLFF. The full variable domain, rest sourced from reference TRBV30 and TRBJ1-4, is SQTIHQWPATLVQPVGSPLSLECTVEGTSNPNLYWYRQAAGRGLQLLFYSVGIGQISSEVPQNLSASRPQDRQFILSSKKLLLSDSGFYLCAWRTGTPFNEKLFFGSGTQLSVL.

V is TRBV12-3 or TRBV12-4 and J is TRBJ2-7, with D possibly matching TRBD2 (5 bases). Trimming took off 6 bases at V and 2 bases at J, with 14 bases between the two ends. The CDR3 runs to 14 residues. CDR3 region: CASRPGIATYEQYF. The CDR3 DNA reads TGTGCCAGCAGACCCGGGATTGCCACCTACGAGCAGTACTTC.

This clonotype has at least ten counts. The chain is built from TRBV5-1 and TRBJ1-6, with D maybe TRBD1 (6 bases). The CDR3 length is 14 residues. CDR1 and CDR2 (germline): SGHRS, YFSETQ. Trimming removed 4 bases at V and 7 bases at J, with 12 bases between. CDR3 nucleotide sequence: TGCGCCAGCAGCCCTCGACAGGAGAATTCACCCCTCCACTTT. Its protein product is CASSPRQENSPLHF.

This chain links TRBV5-1 with TRBJ2-5, with 11 positions matching TRBD1. This CDR3 has 14 residues. Germline V gives CDR1 SGHRS, CDR2 YFSETQ. J was trimmed by 3 bases and V by 4 bases; bases with no gene match: 2. The CDR3 reads CASSRTGGEETQYF. In nucleotides, the CDR3 is TGCGCCAGCAGCCGGACAGGGGGCGAAGAGACCCAGTACTTC.

This clonotype was observed many times. J is TRBJ2-2 and V is TRBV6-1, with a weak D call TRBD1 (5 bases). The CDR3 is made up of 15 amino acids. Trimming stripped 2 bases from V and 6 bases from J, with 13 bases between. The germline CDR1 and CDR2 sequences are MNHNS and SASEGT. The CDR3 coding sequence is TGTGCCAGCAGTGAAAACAGGCTTATCGCCGGGGAGCTGTTTTTT. It is translated as CASSENRLIAGELFF.

The CDR3: CASSFLETQYF. The CDR3 nucleotides read TGTGCCAGCAGTTTTCTAGAGACCCAGTACTTC. V gene TRBV28 combines with J gene TRBJ2-5; D is undetermined. With 3 bases removed from V and 4 bases from J, the gap between germline ends came to 3 bases. The V gene's germline CDR1 is MDHEN and CDR2 SYDVKM. The CDR3 spans 11 residues.

This clonotype is medium-sized within its sample. V is TRBV7-6 and J is TRBJ2-2; TRBD2 matches at 10 bases. The V gene's germline CDR1 is SGHVS and CDR2 FNYEAQ. This CDR3 is built from 16 residues. V was clipped by 4 bases and J by 0 bases; unmatched bases: 2. Here the CDR3 reads CASSSGLAANTGELFF. CDR3 nucleotide sequence: TGTGCCAGCAGCTCCGGACTAGCGGCGAACACCGGGGAGCTGTTTTTT. Drawing the rest from reference TRBV7-6 and TRBJ2-2, the complete variable domain is GAGVSQSPRYKVTKRGQDVALRCDPISGHVSLYWYRQALGQGPEFLTYFNYEAQQDKSGLPNDRFSAERPEGSISTLTIQRTEQRDSAMYRCASSSGLAANTGELFFGEGSRLTVL.

The V call is TRBV7-3, the J call TRBJ2-3, with 8 positions matching TRBD2. CDR1 and CDR2 (germline): SGHTA, FQGTGA. Trimming at V came to 2 bases and at J to 3 bases, leaving 7 bases not matched to a gene. The CDR3 runs 16 residues. The CDR3 here is CASSLAGLVGTDTQYF. The DNA for the CDR3 is TGTGCCAGCAGCTTAGCGGGACTAGTGGGAACAGATACGCAGTATTTT.

This clonotype was seen more than once but under ten times. The chain uses TRBV18 and TRBJ2-1; no clear D. Germline V gene data show CDR1 as KGHSH and CDR2 as LQKENI. Trimming took off 2 bases at V and 10 bases at J, with 12 bases between the two ends. The CDR3 is made up of 13 amino acids. In nucleotides, the CDR3 is TGTGCCAGCTCACCATATTCTAAAGAGGAGCAGTTCTTC. As protein: CASSPYSKEEQFF.

This clonotype was counted between two and nine times. V and J are TRBV28 and TRBJ2-1; 8 nucleotides agree with TRBD2. CDR1 is MDHEN and CDR2 is SYDVKM in the germline V gene. Losses at the gene ends were 3 bases for V and 5 bases for J; bases not matched to a gene: 6. The CDR3 is made up of 15 amino acids. The CDR3 sequence is CASSFVTSVNNEQFF. The CDR3 DNA is TGTGCCAGCAGTTTTGTGACTAGCGTGAACAATGAGCAGTTCTTC.

The CDR3 region is CASSLVPRVTNTGELFF. CDR3 nucleotide sequence: TGCGCCAGCAGCTTGGTGCCCAGGGTAACGAACACCGGGGAGCTGTTTTTT. V is TRBV5-1 and J is TRBJ2-2, with D possibly being TRBD1 (5 bases). Germline CDR1 and CDR2: SGHRS and YFSETQ. The CDR3 runs 17 residues. Between the trimmed V and J ends, which lost 0 bases and 0 bases, there was a span of 12 bases. Complete variable domain (other parts from reference TRBV5-1 and TRBJ2-2): KAGVTQTPRYLIKTRGQQVTLSCSPISGHRSVSWYQQTPGQGLQFLFEYFSETQRNKGNFPGRFSGRQFSNSRSEMNVSTLELGDSALYLCASSLVPRVTNTGELFFGEGSRLTVL.

This clonotype was counted only a few times. This chain links TRBV5-1 with TRBJ2-4; no reliable D call. CDR3 length: 12 residues. The ends were cut back, 2 bases at V and 7 bases at J, with 7 bases in the middle. In germline, CDR1 is SGHRS, CDR2 YFSETQ. The CDR3 region is CASSLTPNIQYF. CDR3 nucleotide sequence: TGCGCCAGCAGCTTAACTCCTAACATTCAGTACTTC.

There are many counts of this clonotype. CDR3 in amino acids: CASCVGGSLYDEQFF. In DNA, the CDR3 is TGTGCCAGTTGCGTTGGGGGTTCTTTATACGATGAGCAGTTCTTC. The chain couples TRBV19 to TRBJ2-1, with D tentatively TRBD1 or TRBD2 (5 bases each). Trimming removed 8 bases at V and 8 bases at J, with 22 bases between. Germline V gene data show CDR1 as LNHDA and CDR2 as SQIVND (reference sequence). The CDR3 is made up of 15 amino acids.

Remarks on this clonotype: One end of the junction varies from germline; a read error may be responsible. This chain connects TRBV7-8 to TRBJ2-7, with D maybe TRBD1 (5 bases). The CDR3 is made up of 15 amino acids. The germline gives CDR1 SGHVS, CDR2 FQNEAQ. CDR3 sequence: CASSLGQGPTYGQYF. The CDR3 DNA reads TGTGCCAGCAGCTTAGGTCAGGGCCCCACGTACGGGCAGTACTTC.

This clonotype was observed at least ten times. The V gene is TRBV29-1, the J gene TRBJ2-5; D is unresolved. V was clipped by 6 bases and J by 1 base, with 12 bases between them. CDR1 and CDR2 from the germline V gene are SQVTM and ANQGSEA. The CDR3 extends over 13 amino acids. Here the CDR3 DNA reads TGCAGCGTAGCATTAGTACTCCAAGAGACCCAGTACTTC. This translates into CSVALVLQETQYF.

This clonotype was picked up a small number of times. The genes are TRBV28 and TRBJ2-5; D remains ambiguous. The V gene lost 6 bases and the J gene lost 5 bases, with 19 bases spanning the gap. The CDR3 totals 15 residues. The germline gives CDR1 MDHEN, CDR2 SYDVKM. The CDR3 spells CASSQTKNRRETQYF. CDR3 coding DNA: TGTGCCAGCAGCCAAACGAAGAATCGTAGGGAGACCCAGTACTTC.

V is TRBV10-2 and J is TRBJ2-4; D unclear. The length of the CDR3 is 13 residues. V shed 0 bases and J shed 4 bases, with 4 bases lying between them. The germline gives CDR1 WSHSY, CDR2 SAAADI. For the CDR3, the DNA is TGCGCCAGCAGTGAGTCCCGGAAAAACATTCAGTACTTC. It specifies CASSESRKNIQYF.

This clonotype has ten or more counts. The rearrangement joins TRBV29-1 to TRBJ1-1; D is uncertain. V was shortened by 6 bases and J by 0 bases, with 2 bases between the two germline ends. Germline CDR1 is SQVTM and CDR2 is ANQGSEA. This CDR3 comprises 10 residues. CDR3 amino acids: CSVMNTEAFF. CDR3 bases: TGCAGCGTCATGAACACTGAAGCTTTCTTT.

This clonotype was counted only a few times. V and J are TRBV5-4 and TRBJ1-1; TRBD1 agrees at 7 bases. V lost 4 bases, J lost 1 base, and 7 bases stayed unmatched. Germline CDR1 reads SGHNT; CDR2 reads YYREEE (reference sequence). The CDR3 is 15 amino acids. The CDR3 DNA is TGTGCCAGCAGCCCGCAGGACAGGTCGAACACTGAAGCTTTCTTT. Residues: CASSPQDRSNTEAFF. Drawing the rest from reference TRBV5-4 and TRBJ1-1, the complete variable domain is ETGVTQSPTHLIKTRGQQVTLRCSSQSGHNTVSWYQQALGQGPQFIFQYYREEENGRGNFPPRFSGLQFPNYSSELNVNALELDDSALYLCASSPQDRSNTEAFFGQGTRLTVV.

This chain connects TRBV25-1 to TRBJ1-1, with D possibly being TRBD1 (5 bases). Per the germline V gene, CDR1 is MGHDK and CDR2 is SYGVNS. V shed 8 bases and J shed 4 bases, with 14 bases lying between them. This CDR3 region has 13 residues. The CDR3 DNA is TGTGCCAGCGGGGGACTTGCTGCCACTGAAGCTTTCTTT. It yields the protein CASGGLAATEAFF.

The sample holds a few counts of this clonotype. The chain carries TRBV29-1 and TRBJ1-2; 8 bases map to TRBD1. The CDR3 totals 10 residues. Germline CDR1 SQVTM, CDR2 ANQGSEA. The J segment lost 10 bases and the V segment lost 7 bases, leaving 5 bases of the junction unmatched. The CDR3 coding sequence is TGCAGCGCGGGACAGGAACCCTACACCTTC. Translated: CSAGQEPYTF.

The chain has TRBV20-1 and TRBJ1-3; perhaps TRBD1 as D (6 bases). The germline CDR1 and CDR2 sequences are DFQATT and SNEGSKA (reference sequence). There are 14 residues in the CDR3. The germline V and J ends were trimmed by 2 bases and 0 bases, with 8 bases remaining between them. Written as DNA, the CDR3 is TGCAGTGCTAGATGGGACACCTCTGGAAACACCATATATTTT. It specifies CSARWDTSGNTIYF.